The entry below describes one T cell receptor beta chain. Its antigen is not identified. These data originate in a study of cytomegalovirus exposure and HLA in healthy donors. The study's findings and limits: Most sequenced TCRs were rare (though some public TCRs occurred in many donors). By HLA locus, TCR association rates varied in a later analysis, with DRB1 showing the most and HLA-C the fewest. The authors listed 150 to 200 TCR beta chains as cytomegalovirus-associated.

Germline V CDR1 and CDR2: SGHVS, FQNEAQ. V shed 1 base, J shed 10 bases, and the junction held 7 bases outside the gene matches. The CDR3 is 15 amino acids. Researchers ran the PCR with 60 Vbeta and 13 Jbeta primers. The assay was immunoSEQ multiplex PCR, and TCRdb's table has in-frame clones only and misses some. The sample holds 100,000 to 150,000 clones; 80% to 85% are singletons and the top ten take about 1.1%. Sequenced input: PBMCs. This clonotype was obtained from a woman aged 30 to 39 in good health and CMV-seronegative. V and J are TRBV7-8 and TRBJ1-5; TRBD1 matches at 10 bases. The CDR3: CASSLEGQGLDPQHF. In nucleotides, the CDR3 is TGTGCCAGCAGCTTAGAGGGACAGGGGCTCGACCCCCAGCATTTT.